These T cell receptor beta chains were read from a single sample in a study of radiotherapy plus CTLA-4 blockade in lung cancer. Profiled with immunoSEQ multiplex PCR; TCRdb holds only in-frame clones, not every one. The repertoire holds about 38,000 clones, around three quarters seen once, with around 9.5% in the top ten. Sequences were derived from peripheral blood, sampled from a patient treated with radiotherapy plus ipilimumab. All receptors come from a human donor with non-small cell lung cancer who had stable disease on radiotherapy plus ipilimumab. CDR3s include the opening cysteine and the closing phenylalanine or tryptophan. D genes are given only for firm matches. The size of a clone is reported for some rows only, either as once, few or many, or as a class for expanded clones.

cdr3_aa: CASSEGQRLGSSGATDTQYF; cdr3_nt: TGTGCCAGCAGCGAAGGACAGCGCCTCGGGTCTAGCGGAGCCACAGATACGCAGTATTTT; v_call: TRBV9; clone_size: .; j_call: TRBJ2-3; d_call: .
cdr3_aa: CAISGGGGTNEQFF; cdr3_nt: TGTGCCATCAGTGGTGGCGGGGGGACCAATGAGCAGTTCTTC; v_call: TRBV10-3; clone_size: few; j_call: TRBJ2-1; d_call: TRBD2
cdr3_aa: CASSQNLLAGTSPYEQYF; cdr3_nt: TGCGCCAGCAGCCAAAATCTCCTTGCTGGGACTAGCCCCTACGAGCAGTACTTC; v_call: TRBV4-3; clone_size: .; j_call: TRBJ2-7; d_call: TRBD2
cdr3_aa: CASMVGPNTGELSF; cdr3_nt: TGTGCCAGTATGGTGGGACCGAACACCGGGGAGCTGTCTTTT; v_call: TRBV19; clone_size: once; j_call: TRBJ2-2; d_call: .
cdr3_aa: CASSLASGGGTQYF; cdr3_nt: TGTGCCAGCAGCTTAGCATCGGGGGGCGGAACGCAGTACTTC; v_call: TRBV7-6; clone_size: .; j_call: TRBJ2-7; d_call: .
cdr3_aa: CASSISTGSAGGYTF; cdr3_nt: TGTGCCAGTAGTATATCAACGGGATCTGCAGGTGGCTACACCTTC; v_call: TRBV19; clone_size: .; j_call: TRBJ1-2; d_call: .
cdr3_aa: CASRSSYEQYF; cdr3_nt: TGTGCCAGCAGATCCTCCTACGAGCAGTACTTC; v_call: TRBV6-5; clone_size: .; j_call: TRBJ2-7; d_call: .
cdr3_aa: CASSFQGLSSGGADTQYF; cdr3_nt: TGTGCCAGCAGCTTTCAGGGCCTCTCTAGCGGGGGGGCAGATACGCAGTATTTT; v_call: TRBV7-2; clone_size: .; j_call: TRBJ2-3; d_call: TRBD2
cdr3_aa: CASSSGSTEAFF; cdr3_nt: TGCGCCAGCAGCTCGGGTAGCACTGAAGCTTTCTTT; v_call: TRBV5-1; clone_size: .; j_call: TRBJ1-1; d_call: .
cdr3_aa: CASSLTRTGGMNTEAFF; cdr3_nt: TGTGCCAGCAGCTTGACTCGGACAGGGGGAATGAACACTGAAGCTTTCTTT; v_call: TRBV7-2; clone_size: .; j_call: TRBJ1-1; d_call: TRBD1
cdr3_aa: CASSQGQGELVNQPQHF; cdr3_nt: TGCGCCAGCAGCCAGGGGCAGGGAGAGCTAGTAAATCAGCCCCAGCATTTT; v_call: TRBV4-1; clone_size: .; j_call: TRBJ1-5; d_call: .
cdr3_aa: CASSTRGDWKQYF; cdr3_nt: TGTGCCAGCAGCACCCGAGGGGATTGGAAGCAGTATTTT; v_call: TRBV9; clone_size: once; j_call: TRBJ2-3; d_call: .
cdr3_aa: CASSLDPGIRSYEQYF; cdr3_nt: TGTGCCAGCAGCTTAGACCCTGGGATTAGATCCTACGAGCAGTACTTC; v_call: TRBV7-2; clone_size: .; j_call: TRBJ2-7; d_call: .
cdr3_aa: CASSLERNTEAFF; cdr3_nt: TGTGCCAGCAGCTTAGAACGGAACACTGAAGCTTTCTTT; v_call: TRBV13; clone_size: once; j_call: TRBJ1-1; d_call: .
cdr3_aa: CASSEQGAGGYTF; cdr3_nt: TGTGCCAGCAGTGAACAGGGGGCAGGCGGCTACACCTTC; v_call: TRBV6-4; clone_size: .; j_call: TRBJ1-2; d_call: TRBD1
cdr3_aa: CASSRGQDRNQPQHF; cdr3_nt: TGTGCCAGCAGCCGGGGACAGGACCGCAATCAGCCCCAGCATTTT; v_call: TRBV6-5; clone_size: few; j_call: TRBJ1-5; d_call: TRBD1
cdr3_aa: CASSLTGRNTGELFF; cdr3_nt: TGCGCCAGCAGCTTGACAGGGCGGAACACCGGGGAGCTGTTTTTT; v_call: TRBV5-1; clone_size: .; j_call: TRBJ2-2; d_call: .
cdr3_aa: CASRSLTQETQYF; cdr3_nt: TGCGCCAGCAGAAGCCTGACCCAAGAGACCCAGTACTTC; v_call: TRBV10-2; clone_size: .; j_call: TRBJ2-5; d_call: .
cdr3_aa: CASSPQQGGTEAFF; cdr3_nt: TGTGCCAGCTCACCACAACAGGGAGGCACTGAAGCTTTCTTT; v_call: TRBV18; clone_size: .; j_call: TRBJ1-1; d_call: .